The 9 T cell receptor beta chains in this list originate from one sample, sequenced in a study of cytomegalovirus exposure and HLA in healthy donors. Primers: 60 Vbeta forward and 13 Jbeta reverse. The data were produced by immunoSEQ multiplex PCR, yet TCRdb's version contains in-frame clones alone and is incomplete. The table lists 150,000 to 200,000 clones. The sample comprised PBMCs. These receptors were taken from a man aged 25-45 years in good health and CMV-seronegative.

The V and J genes are TRBV28 and TRBJ2-7, with a weak D call TRBD1 (6 bases). V dropped 3 bases and J dropped 1 base, with 10 bases sitting between them. CDR1 MDHEN and CDR2 SYDVKM come from the germline V gene. The CDR3 length is 14 residues. In DNA, the CDR3 is TGTGCCAGCAGTTTTGGGACACCTTCCTACGAGCAGTACTTC. Translation: CASSFGTPSYEQYF.

The V gene is TRBV29-1, the J gene TRBJ2-1, with a tentative D call TRBD1 (5 bases). The CDR3 is 15 residues long. The germline V and J ends were trimmed by 5 bases and 0 bases, with 14 bases remaining between them. CDR1 and CDR2 (germline): SQVTM, ANQGSEA. The DNA of the CDR3 is TGCAGCGTTTTCAGGGATTCAAGCTCCTACAATGAGCAGTTCTTC. Amino acid sequence: CSVFRDSSSYNEQFF.

The chain carries TRBV19 and TRBJ1-3; 7 bases fit TRBD1. CDR1 LNHDA and CDR2 SQIVND come from the germline V gene (reference sequence). This CDR3 is built from 15 residues. V was pared by 9 bases and J by 0 bases, with 8 bases of the junction left unmatched. This CDR3 reads CASSTGTSSGNTIYF. In DNA, the CDR3 is TGTGCCAGCTCGACAGGGACGAGCTCTGGAAACACCATATATTTT.

For this clone: Distinct nucleotide sequences in the sample also encode this CDR3. The rearrangement uses TRBV7-6 and TRBJ2-1; 8 bases fit TRBD1. The germline V gene has CDR1 SGHVS and CDR2 FNYEAQ. V lost 3 bases to trimming and J lost 10 bases; unmatched junction nucleotides: 8. This CDR3 is 14 amino acids long. The CDR3 nucleotides read TGTGCCAGCAGCTTGGCAGGGGGCCGAGGCGAGCAGTTCTTC. It codes for CASSLAGGRGEQFF.

The genes are TRBV29-1 and TRBJ1-1, with 8 bases matching TRBD1. The germline gives CDR1 SQVTM, CDR2 ANQGSEA. Losses at the gene ends were 5 bases for V and 11 bases for J; bases not matched to a gene: 7. The CDR3 contains 11 residues. Here the CDR3 DNA reads TGCAGCGTTTCGGACAGGGAGAAGGCTTTCTTT. Encoded protein: CSVSDREKAFF.

The chain joins TRBV7-9 to TRBJ2-7, with a weak D call TRBD2 (6 bases). The CDR3 extends over 16 amino acids. The germline V gene has CDR1 SEHNR and CDR2 FQNEAQ (reference sequence). V was trimmed by 4 bases and J by 5 bases, leaving 21 bases between them. CDR3 amino acids: CASSSGTGGDFHEQYF. The DNA of the CDR3 is TGTGCCAGCAGCTCTGGGACTGGGGGTGATTTCCACGAGCAGTACTTC.

The J gene is TRBJ2-5, the V gene TRBV10-1; D gene ambiguous. The assigned J gene may be wrong: the sequence end matches TRBJ2-7 better. Per germline, CDR1 WNHNN and CDR2 SYGVQD (reference sequence). The CDR3 consists of 11 residues. As DNA, the CDR3 is TGCGCCAGCAGTGAGTTCTCCGAGCAGTACTTC. Amino acids: CASSEFSEQYF.

The V and J genes are TRBV29-1 and TRBJ1-1; 11 bases agree with TRBD1. This CDR3 region has 15 residues. Germline V lookup: CDR1 SQVTM, CDR2 ANQGSEA. The trim removed 1 base at V and 2 bases at J, leaving 3 bases unmatched. The CDR3 region is CSVEGTGGLNTEAFF. The CDR3 DNA reads TGCAGCGTTGAAGGGACAGGGGGCCTTAACACTGAAGCTTTCTTT.

The chain carries TRBV18 and TRBJ2-6, with D uncertain. Per germline, CDR1 KGHSH and CDR2 LQKENI. Deletions cut 2 bases from V and 2 bases from J, with 10 bases between. The CDR3 loop spans 16 amino acids. DNA for the CDR3: TGTGCCAGCTCACCAACCTATGATCCTGGGGCCAACGTCCTGACTTTC. This encodes CASSPTYDPGANVLTF.